This T cell receptor beta chain was observed in a study of T cells in Graves' hyperthyroidism and ophthalmopathy. General study points: Using 13 V-J features, a model discriminated ophthalmopathy from stable hyperthyroidism.

Losses at the gene ends were 1 base for V and 0 bases for J; bases not matched to a gene: 3. The CDR3 consists of 15 residues. Germline assignment: CDR1 SGHVS and CDR2 FNYEAQ. Amplified TCR beta CDR3 regions came from RNA transcripts. With the HTBI primer set, the TCR CDR3 went through a first round of RT-PCR. TCRdb analysed the multiplex PCR reads with MiXCR anew, one entry per CDR3 protein. The table shows some 370,000 distinct CDR3 sequences, with approximately 18% occurring only once. Researchers barred patients who had uncontrolled infection, other autoimmune disease, pregnancy or lactation. When hyperthyroidism was first diagnosed, the blood sample was taken, preceding any ophthalmopathy symptoms. As for this clonotype: Its antigen is as yet unknown.

J is TRBJ2-7 and V is TRBV7-6; 7 bases are shared with TRBD1. Sequencing was carried out using blood. This sequence originates from a woman in her 30s with Graves' hyperthyroidism that later progressed to Graves' ophthalmopathy. The CDR3 nucleotides are TGTGCCAGCAGCTTAGGGGGACAGTTCTCCTACGAGCAGTACTTC. Amino acids: CASSLGGQFSYEQYF. Variable domain in full (rest from reference TRBV7-6 and TRBJ2-7): GAGVSQSPRYKVTKRGQDVALRCDPISGHVSLYWYRQALGQGPEFLTYFNYEAQQDKSGLPNDRFSAERPEGSISTLTIQRTEQRDSAMYRCASSLGGQFSYEQYFGPGTRLTVT.